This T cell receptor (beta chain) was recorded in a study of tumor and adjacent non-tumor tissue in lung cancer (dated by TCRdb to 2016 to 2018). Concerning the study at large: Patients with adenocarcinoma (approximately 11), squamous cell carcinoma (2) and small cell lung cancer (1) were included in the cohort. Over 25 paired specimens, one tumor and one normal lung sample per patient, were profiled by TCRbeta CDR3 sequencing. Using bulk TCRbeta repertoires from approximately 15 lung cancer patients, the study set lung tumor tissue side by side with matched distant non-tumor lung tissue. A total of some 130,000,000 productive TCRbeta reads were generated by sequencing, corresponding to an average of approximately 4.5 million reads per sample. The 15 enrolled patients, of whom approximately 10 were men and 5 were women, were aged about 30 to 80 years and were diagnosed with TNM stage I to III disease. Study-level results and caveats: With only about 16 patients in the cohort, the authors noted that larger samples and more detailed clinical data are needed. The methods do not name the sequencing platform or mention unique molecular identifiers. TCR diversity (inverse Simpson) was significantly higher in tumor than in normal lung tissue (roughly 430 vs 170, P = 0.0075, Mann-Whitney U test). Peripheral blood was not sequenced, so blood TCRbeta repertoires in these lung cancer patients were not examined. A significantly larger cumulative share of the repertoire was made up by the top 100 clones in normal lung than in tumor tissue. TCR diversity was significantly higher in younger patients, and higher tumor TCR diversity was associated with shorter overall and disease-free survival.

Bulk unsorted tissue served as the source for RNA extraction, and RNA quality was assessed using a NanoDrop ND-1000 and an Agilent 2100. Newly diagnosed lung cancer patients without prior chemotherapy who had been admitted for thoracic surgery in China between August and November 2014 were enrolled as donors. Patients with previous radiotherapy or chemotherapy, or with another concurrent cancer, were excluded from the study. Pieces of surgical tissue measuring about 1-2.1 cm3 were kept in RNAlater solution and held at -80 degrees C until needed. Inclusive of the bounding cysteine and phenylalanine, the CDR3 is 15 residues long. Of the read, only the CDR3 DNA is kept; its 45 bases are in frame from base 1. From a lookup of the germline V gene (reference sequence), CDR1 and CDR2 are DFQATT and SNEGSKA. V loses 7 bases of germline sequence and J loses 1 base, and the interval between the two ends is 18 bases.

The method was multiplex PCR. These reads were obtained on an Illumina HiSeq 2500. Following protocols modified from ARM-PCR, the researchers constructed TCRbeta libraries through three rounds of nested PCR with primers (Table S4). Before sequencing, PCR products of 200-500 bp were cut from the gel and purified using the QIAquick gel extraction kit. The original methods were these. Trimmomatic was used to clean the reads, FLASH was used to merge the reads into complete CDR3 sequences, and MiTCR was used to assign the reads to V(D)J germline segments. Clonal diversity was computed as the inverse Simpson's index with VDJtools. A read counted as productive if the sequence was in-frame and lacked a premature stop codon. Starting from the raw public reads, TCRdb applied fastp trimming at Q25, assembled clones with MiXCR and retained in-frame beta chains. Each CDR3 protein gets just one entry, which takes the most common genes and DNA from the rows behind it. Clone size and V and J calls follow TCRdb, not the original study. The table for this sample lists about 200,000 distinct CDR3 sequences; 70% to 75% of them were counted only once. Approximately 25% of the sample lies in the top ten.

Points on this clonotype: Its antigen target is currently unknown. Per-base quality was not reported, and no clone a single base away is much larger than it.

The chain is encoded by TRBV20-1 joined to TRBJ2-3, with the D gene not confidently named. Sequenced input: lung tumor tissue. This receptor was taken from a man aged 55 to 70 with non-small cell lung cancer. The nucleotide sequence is TGCAGTGGAAGGACCGGGTCAGAACGCACAGATACGCAGTATTTT. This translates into CSGRTGSERTDTQYF.